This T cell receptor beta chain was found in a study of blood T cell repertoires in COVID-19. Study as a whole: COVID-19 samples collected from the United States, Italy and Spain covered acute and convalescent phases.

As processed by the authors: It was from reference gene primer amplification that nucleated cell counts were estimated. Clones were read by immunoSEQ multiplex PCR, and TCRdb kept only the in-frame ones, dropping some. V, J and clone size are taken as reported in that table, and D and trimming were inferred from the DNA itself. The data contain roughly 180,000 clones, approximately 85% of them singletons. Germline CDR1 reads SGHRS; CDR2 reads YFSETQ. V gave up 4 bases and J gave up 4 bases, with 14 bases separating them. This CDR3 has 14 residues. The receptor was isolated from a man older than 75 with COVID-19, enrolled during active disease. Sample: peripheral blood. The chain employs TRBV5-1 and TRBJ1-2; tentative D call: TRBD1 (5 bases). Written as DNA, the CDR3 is TGCGCCAGCAGCGCCCAGGGAGGACTCTATGGCTACACCTTC. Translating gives CASSAQGGLYGYTF.